One sample yielded the 27 T cell receptor beta chains listed below, sequenced in a study of cytotoxic CD8 clonotypes in ibrutinib-treated CLL. Libraries were prepared by immunoSEQ multiplex PCR; TCRdb keeps only in-frame clonotypes and omits some of them. The profile shows approximately 300,000 clones, around four fifths of them singletons. The sequencing used PBMCs, collected before ibrutinib treatment. Every receptor here comes from a human donor with chronic lymphocytic leukemia.

This chain links TRBV7-9 with TRBJ2-1; 8 nucleotides align to TRBD1. V dropped 6 bases and J dropped 6; count of bases not matched to a gene: 19. The CDR3 sequence is 18 residues long. CDR1 is SEHNR, CDR2 FQNEAQ, per germline (reference sequence). In nucleotides, the CDR3 is TGTGCCAGCAGTTCTGGCACTGATGGACAGGGTGTTGTCAATGAGCAGTTCTTC. Amino acid sequence: CASSSGTDGQGVVNEQFF.

V and J are TRBV27 and TRBJ2-5; 8 nucleotides match TRBD2. This CDR3 has 16 amino acids. J gave up 2 bases and V 5 bases, and 10 bases lay outside the gene matches. The germline CDR1 and CDR2 sequences are MNHEY and SMNVEV (reference sequence). CDR3 bases: TGTGCCAGCAGTCCCTTTCCAGGACTAGCACAAGAGACCCAGTACTTC. Translating gives CASSPFPGLAQETQYF.

This clone was observed a handful of times. The V call is TRBV4-2, the J call TRBJ2-1; TRBD2 agrees at 13 bases. The CDR3 sequence is 16 residues long. Germline V gene data show CDR1 as LGHNA and CDR2 as YNFKEQ. The junction had 8 bases not matched to a gene; V was cut back by 4 bases and J by 8 bases. This CDR3 reads CASSLRTSGSGYEQFF. The CDR3 bases are TGTGCCAGCAGCCTACGGACTAGCGGGAGTGGGTATGAGCAGTTCTTC.

This clone was picked up one time. This chain uses TRBV27 with TRBJ2-1; 9 nucleotides agree with TRBD2. After removal of 4 bases from V and 3 bases from J, the junction contained 7 bases not matched to a gene. This CDR3 contains 16 residues. In germline, CDR1 is MNHEY, CDR2 SMNVEV (reference sequence). CDR3 region: CASSSGGRAYYNEQFF. CDR3 DNA sequence: TGTGCCAGCAGTTCGGGCGGGAGGGCCTACTACAATGAGCAGTTCTTC.

This rearrangement joins TRBV27 to TRBJ1-1; TRBD1 agrees at 7 bases. V shed 4 bases and J 5 bases; nucleotides not matched to a gene: 10. Looked up from germline, CDR1 is MNHEY and CDR2 is SMNVEV (reference sequence). This CDR3 is built from 15 residues. In nucleotides, the CDR3 is TGTGCCAGCAGTTCCCTCATTACAGGGGTGACTGAAGCTTTCTTT. Amino acid sequence: CASSSLITGVTEAFF.

V is TRBV2 and J is TRBJ1-1; D is ambiguous. The CDR3 has 12 amino acids. V was pared by 1 base and J by 11 bases, with 11 bases between. Looked up from germline, CDR1 is SNHLY and CDR2 is FYNNEI. The chain's CDR3 is CASSEGAPTAFF. CDR3 nucleotide sequence: TGTGCCAGCAGTGAAGGGGCTCCGACGGCTTTCTTT.

J is TRBJ2-7 and V is TRBV2, with 8 bases lining up with TRBD1. The CDR3 length is 15 residues. Looked up from germline, CDR1 is SNHLY and CDR2 is FYNNEI. V dropped 4 bases and J dropped 4; count of bases not matched to a gene: 9. CDR3 nucleotides: TGTGCCAGCAGTGCCCGGGACAGGCTGTTTTACGAGCAGTACTTC. Translation gives CASSARDRLFYEQYF.

The V and J genes are TRBV6-6 and TRBJ2-7, with 12 bases matching TRBD2. The length of the CDR3 is 16 residues. The V segment lost 6 bases and the J segment 6 bases; nucleotides outside the gene matches: 12. In germline, CDR1 is MNHNY, CDR2 SVGAGI (reference sequence). The CDR3 spells CASRLVRLAGEGEQYF. CDR3 DNA sequence: TGTGCCAGCAGACTAGTTAGACTAGCGGGAGAGGGCGAGCAGTACTTC.

This chain connects TRBV6-6 to TRBJ2-1, with no clear D. V shed 2 bases and J shed 1 base, with 9 bases lying between them. This CDR3 has 15 amino acids. The germline V gene encodes CDR1 MNHNY and CDR2 SVGAGI (reference sequence). CDR3 bases: TGTGCCAGCAGTTACACGGCACTATCCTACAATGAGCAGTTCTTC. Protein: CASSYTALSYNEQFF.

The chain is built from TRBV15 and TRBJ2-7, with D tentatively TRBD1 (6 bases). The ends were cut back, 10 bases at V and 4 bases at J, with 14 bases in the middle. Per the germline V gene, CDR1 is LNHNV and CDR2 is YYDKDF (reference sequence). The CDR3 is 12 residues long. In DNA, the CDR3 is TGTGCCATTTCGGCCAGGGGATACGAGCAGTACTTC. Residues: CAISARGYEQYF.

The V call is TRBV27, the J call TRBJ2-1; D gene unclear. CDR1 MNHEY and CDR2 SMNVEV come from the germline V gene (reference sequence). The CDR3 totals 13 residues. V was cut by 5 bases and J by 0 bases, with 5 bases left in between. CDR3 sequence reads: CASSRYSYNEQFF. For the CDR3, the DNA is TGTGCCAGCAGTCGGTACTCCTACAATGAGCAGTTCTTC.

The genes are TRBV12-5 and TRBJ2-3; TRBD2 might be the D (6 bases). The germline V and J ends were trimmed by 1 base and 5 bases, with 13 bases remaining between them. The CDR3 is 15 residues long. Germline loops: CDR1 LGHNT, CDR2 FRNRAP. CDR3 protein: CASGLGLAGRDTQYF. CDR3 in DNA: TGTGCTAGTGGTTTGGGGCTAGCCGGGAGAGATACGCAGTATTTT.

This chain connects TRBV9 to TRBJ2-6, with 7 bases that match TRBD2. The CDR3 consists of 18 residues. Germline CDR1 SGDLS, CDR2 YYNGEE. J was trimmed by 0 bases and V by 3 bases; bases with no gene match: 9. CDR3 protein: CASSGLLAPISGANVLTF. The CDR3 DNA reads TGTGCCAGCAGCGGACTACTAGCGCCCATCTCTGGGGCCAACGTCCTGACTTTC.

This clone was picked up a small number of times. V and J are TRBV4-2 and TRBJ2-7; D remains ambiguous. The germline V gene has CDR1 LGHNA and CDR2 YNFKEQ. V lost 1 base to trimming and J lost 2 bases, with 0 bases between them. This CDR3 has 11 amino acids. CDR3 coding DNA: TGTGCCAGCAGCCAAGCCTACGAGCAGTACTTC. Translating gives CASSQAYEQYF.

Comment on this clone: The same CDR3 also results from other DNA sequences found in this sample. The V gene is TRBV7-9, the J gene TRBJ2-5; D remains ambiguous. V was clipped by 1 base and J by 5 bases, with 5 bases between them. CDR3 length equals 12 residues. Germline V gene sequence: CDR1 SEHNR, CDR2 FQNEAQ (reference sequence). The CDR3, as DNA: TGTGCCAGCAGCTTAGTTGGTGAGACCCAGTACTTC. Amino acid sequence: CASSLVGETQYF.

This sequence joins TRBV6-5 and TRBJ1-3; 9 nucleotides match TRBD1. Germline CDR1 is MNHEY and CDR2 is SVGAGI. Unmatched junction bases numbered 3, after V lost 2 bases and J lost 7 bases. The CDR3 covers 14 residues. The CDR3 reads CASSYGTGSNTIYF. In nucleotides, the CDR3 is TGTGCCAGCAGTTACGGGACAGGGAGTAACACCATATATTTT.

This clone was observed a handful of times. The chain employs TRBV4-1 and TRBJ1-2; tentative D call: TRBD1 (5 bases). The V and J ends lost 4 bases and 6 bases respectively, with 15 bases between them. This CDR3 contains 14 residues. Germline CDR1 is MGHRA and CDR2 is YSYEKL. CDR3: CASSRQRGVDGYTF. The CDR3 nucleotides are TGCGCCAGCAGCCGCCAAAGGGGCGTGGATGGCTACACCTTC.

The CDR3 loop is CATSSKQGPTEAFF. CDR3 coding DNA: TGTGCCACCAGCAGTAAACAGGGACCGACTGAAGCTTTCTTT. This chain links TRBV15 with TRBJ1-1; D might be TRBD1 (6 bases). With 3 bases removed from V and 5 bases from J, the gap between germline ends came to 13 bases. This CDR3 region has 14 residues. Germline V gene data show CDR1 as LNHNV and CDR2 as YYDKDF (reference sequence).

The rearrangement uses TRBV11-3 and TRBJ2-5, with TRBD2 matching over 11 bases. The V gene end was trimmed by 5 bases and the J gene end by 5 bases; junction bases not matched to a gene: 7. Germline V gene sequence: CDR1 SGHNT, CDR2 YENEEA. The CDR3 sequence is 15 residues long. CDR3 sequence (DNA): TGTGCCAGCAGCCAAGGACTAGCGGGCATCGAGACCCAGTACTTC. This codes for CASSQGLAGIETQYF.

This sequence joins TRBV21-1 and TRBJ2-7; TRBD2 reflects the table's D call only, with no check against the DNA. TRBV21-1 is recorded as a pseudogene. CDR3 size: 17 residues. Here the CDR3 DNA reads TGTGCCAGCAGCAAAGAACGGGATAGCGGGCACTTCAACGAGCAGTACTTC. Translated, it gives CASSKERDSGHFNEQYF.

The chain employs TRBV4-1 and TRBJ1-4, with D uncertain. V lost 1 base to trimming and J lost 7 bases, with 7 bases between them. The CDR3 length is 13 residues. The germline gives CDR1 MGHRA, CDR2 YSYEKL. The DNA for the CDR3 is TGCGCCAGCAGCCAAGCTGGGCCTGAAAAACTGTTTTTT. Translation: CASSQAGPEKLFF.

The chain uses TRBV7-2 and TRBJ1-1; D call uncertain. Germline-derived CDR1 and CDR2 are SGHTA and FQGNSA. The V and J ends lost 5 bases and 5 bases respectively, with 15 bases between them. This CDR3 is built from 14 residues. The CDR3 DNA reads TGTGCCAGCAGCCCGGCTCCTACGGGGACTGAAGCTTTCTTT. Residues: CASSPAPTGTEAFF.

This chain joins TRBV6-5 and TRBJ1-2, with D possibly TRBD1 on 6 matching bases. In germline, CDR1 is MNHEY, CDR2 SVGAGI. V was pared by 3 bases and J by 5 bases, with 16 bases between. The CDR3 covers 15 residues. CDR3 DNA: TGTGCCAGCAGTTATTTCGGCAGGGGTAGTTATGGCTACACCTTC. This translates into CASSYFGRGSYGYTF.

The chain has TRBV5-8 and TRBJ2-5; D gene unclear. Trimming took off 0 bases at V and 6 bases at J, with 15 bases between the two ends. Germline CDR1 and CDR2: SGHTS and YDEGEE. The CDR3 contains 15 residues. CDR3 coding DNA: TGTGCCAGCAGCTTGGAGCAATATGGTAGCAAGACCCAGTACTTC. It encodes CASSLEQYGSKTQYF.

This chain connects TRBV2 to TRBJ2-7; D unresolved. The CDR3 is made up of 12 amino acids. The V gene's germline CDR1 is SNHLY and CDR2 FYNNEI. CDR3 protein: CAGIRGPYEQYF. CDR3 bases: TGTGCGGGGATTCGAGGACCCTACGAGCAGTACTTC.

The rearrangement links TRBV5-1 to TRBJ2-5; maybe TRBD2 (5 bases). Trimming stripped 4 bases from V and 1 base from J, with 8 bases between. This CDR3 comprises 13 residues. In germline, CDR1 is SGHRS, CDR2 YFSETQ. The CDR3 nucleotides are TGCGCCAGCAGCGCGGGTCCCCAAGAGACCCAGTACTTC. Translation gives CASSAGPQETQYF. The whole variable domain, filled in from reference TRBV5-1 and TRBJ2-5, reads KAGVTQTPRYLIKTRGQQVTLSCSPISGHRSVSWYQQTPGQGLQFLFEYFSETQRNKGNFPGRFSGRQFSNSRSEMNVSTLELGDSALYLCASSAGPQETQYFGPGTRLLVL.

This rearrangement joins TRBV18 to TRBJ2-3; D is uncertain. CDR1 and CDR2 from the germline V gene are KGHSH and LQKENI. V gave up 3 bases and J gave up 2 bases, with 6 bases separating them. The CDR3 spans 13 residues. The CDR3 DNA follows: TGTGCCAGCTCACCGATTACCACAGATACGCAGTATTTT. This encodes CASSPITTDTQYF.